Following are 27 T cell receptor beta chains from one sample sequenced in a study of early T cells in non-severe SARS-CoV-2 infection. TCRdb reprocessed the 5' RACE reads via MiXCR and lists one record per CDR3 protein. The sample includes tens of thousands of distinct CDR3 sequences, more than 4% seen only once; the top ten take under 6%. What was sequenced was whole blood. These receptors were obtained from an adult who was a healthcare worker with PCR-confirmed SARS-CoV-2 infection or an uninfected control (not recorded which).

The V gene is TRBV6-2 or TRBV6-3, the J gene TRBJ2-2, with 9 bases that match TRBD1. Trimming removed 5 bases from V and 7 bases from J; junction bases left unmatched: 5. Looked up from germline, CDR1 is MNHEY and CDR2 is SVGEGT. The CDR3 is 14 amino acids. The CDR3 DNA reads as TGTGCCAGCAGTGTACAGGGGGCCGGCGGGGAGCTGTTTTTT. Protein sequence: CASSVQGAGGELFF.

This clonotype was picked up many times. The chain carries TRBV6-5 and TRBJ2-4, with a tentative D call TRBD2 (6 bases). Between the trimmed V and J ends, which lost 5 bases and 4 bases, there was a span of 15 bases. The CDR3 spans 15 residues. The germline CDR1 and CDR2 sequences are MNHEY and SVGAGI. CDR3 nucleotides: TGTGCCAGCAGTAGAGGGGTACTAGCAAAAAACATTCAGTACTTC. This encodes CASSRGVLAKNIQYF.

The table lists this clonotype with a few counts. The chain links TRBV3-1 to TRBJ2-7; the D gene is possibly TRBD1 (5 bases). Per germline, CDR1 LGHDT and CDR2 YNNKEL (reference sequence). V was pared by 7 bases and J by 3 bases, with 7 bases between. This CDR3 is built from 11 residues. CDR3 nucleotides: TGTGCCAGCAACCAGGGCTACGAGCAGTACTTC. It specifies CASNQGYEQYF.

This clonotype was counted many times. V and J are TRBV12-3 or TRBV12-4 and TRBJ1-1; D not certain. Trimming pared 3 bases from V and 0 bases from J, leaving 5 bases between. The CDR3 length is 13 residues. The CDR3 is CASSFGMNTEAFF. CDR3 in DNA: TGTGCCAGCAGTTTTGGGATGAACACTGAAGCTTTCTTT.

The sample holds many counts of this clonotype. The chain carries TRBV12-3 or TRBV12-4 and TRBJ1-6, with TRBD1 matching over 8 bases. V shed 6 bases and J 9 bases; nucleotides not matched to a gene: 7. This CDR3 contains 14 residues. CDR3 loop: CASRTGTGASPLHF. The CDR3 DNA sequence: TGTGCCAGCAGGACCGGGACAGGAGCTTCACCCCTCCACTTT.

The sample holds many counts of this clonotype. The genes are TRBV6-1 and TRBJ2-1, with D possibly TRBD2 on 5 matching bases. In germline, CDR1 is MNHNS, CDR2 SASEGT. This CDR3 contains 18 residues. The CDR3 reads CAREPGLAISSSYNEQFF. CDR3 nucleotides: TGTGCTAGGGAACCGGGATTAGCCATCTCAAGCTCCTACAATGAGCAGTTCTTC.

This clonotype has ten or more counts. V and J are TRBV19 and TRBJ1-2; D not certain. This CDR3 region has 15 residues. Germline values: CDR1 LNHDA, CDR2 SQIVND (reference sequence). V lost 5 bases to trimming and J lost 0 bases, with 13 bases between them. In nucleotides, the CDR3 is TGTGCCAGTAGTGACCCCAGGAGGACTAACTATGGCTACACCTTC. Amino acids: CASSDPRRTNYGYTF.

The chain has TRBV12-3 or TRBV12-4 and TRBJ2-2, with D perhaps TRBD1 or TRBD2 (5 bases each). This CDR3 is 13 amino acids long. The V end lost 3 bases, the J end lost 6 bases, and 8 bases lay between the germline ends. CDR3 bases: TGTGCCAGCAGTTTGGGGGTCGCCGGGGAGCTGTTTTTT. This translates into CASSLGVAGELFF.

This clonotype was observed at least ten times. The V gene is TRBV7-9, the J gene TRBJ1-2; D gene ambiguous. This CDR3 has 14 amino acids. Trimming pared 5 bases from V and 5 bases from J, leaving 15 bases between. Per germline, CDR1 SEHNR and CDR2 FQNEAQ (reference sequence). As DNA, the CDR3 is TGTGCCAGCAGCGCCCATCCATCCGGGTATGGCTACACCTTC. This encodes CASSAHPSGYGYTF. Using reference TRBV7-9 and TRBJ1-2 for the parts outside the CDR3, the full variable domain is DTGVSQNPRHKITKRGQNVTFRCDPISEHNRLYWYRQTLGQGPEFLTYFQNEAQLEKSRLLSDRFSAERPKGSFSTLEIQRTEQGDSAMYLCASSAHPSGYGYTFGSGTRLTVV.

This clonotype showed up many times. The chain links TRBV2 to TRBJ1-4; 9 nucleotides match TRBD1. Germline lookup yields CDR1 SNHLY and CDR2 FYNNEI. The V segment lost 0 bases and the J segment 7 bases; nucleotides outside the gene matches: 12. This CDR3 region has 18 residues. For the CDR3, the DNA is TGTGCCAGCAGTGAAGCGCTTAGGGGACAGGGTAGAGGTGAAAAACTGTTTTTT. This encodes CASSEALRGQGRGEKLFF.

The sample holds many counts of this clonotype. The gene calls are TRBV12-3 or TRBV12-4 and TRBJ2-6; no definite D call. V dropped 3 bases and J dropped 6 bases, with 6 bases sitting between them. This CDR3 contains 13 residues. The CDR3 sequence: CASSFGEANVLTF. The DNA for the CDR3 is TGTGCCAGCAGTTTTGGGGAGGCCAACGTCCTGACTTTC.

This clonotype was observed at least ten times. The rearrangement links TRBV3-1 to TRBJ2-5; 7 bases line up with TRBD2. Germline V gene data show CDR1 as LGHDT and CDR2 as YNNKEL (reference sequence). Trimming at V came to 4 bases and at J to 1 base, leaving 3 bases not matched to a gene. The CDR3 is 14 amino acids. Here the CDR3 reads CASSPGLVQETQYF. For the CDR3, the DNA is TGTGCCAGCAGCCCAGGACTAGTCCAAGAGACCCAGTACTTC.

This clonotype was counted at least ten times. The genes are TRBV7-6 and TRBJ1-1; weak D call: TRBD1 (5 bases). Trimming shortened V by 3 bases and J by 1 base, and 15 bases separated the two germline ends. Germline assignment: CDR1 SGHVS and CDR2 FNYEAQ. The CDR3 runs to 16 residues. CDR3 DNA sequence: TGTGCCAGCAGCTTGAACCCGGGACCGACGAACACTGAAGCTTTCTTT. This encodes CASSLNPGPTNTEAFF.

This clonotype was found many times. J is TRBJ2-3 and V is TRBV24-1; D may be TRBD2 (6 bases). The ends were cut back, 2 bases at V and 4 bases at J, with 9 bases in the middle. CDR3 length equals 14 residues. Germline assignment: CDR1 KGHDR and CDR2 SFDVKD. The DNA for the CDR3 is TGTGCCACCAGTGATTCTTCGGGGGCAGATACGCAGTATTTT. Its translation is CATSDSSGADTQYF.

This clonotype was observed many times. V gene TRBV7-8 combines with J gene TRBJ2-3; 8 bases align to TRBD2. Losses at the gene ends were 5 bases for V and 3 bases for J; bases not matched to a gene: 13. The germline V gene encodes CDR1 SGHVS and CDR2 FQNEAQ. The CDR3 is 17 residues long. The CDR3 coding sequence is TGTGCCAGCAGCGCGAGGGTGCGGGGGGATACGACAGATACGCAGTATTTT. It is translated as CASSARVRGDTTDTQYF.

This clonotype was counted at least ten times. J is TRBJ2-1 and V is TRBV15; 12 nucleotides align to TRBD2. The CDR3 is 15 residues long. The V segment lost 1 base and the J segment 9 bases; nucleotides outside the gene matches: 4. Germline CDR1 reads LNHNV; CDR2 reads YYDKDF (reference sequence). In DNA form, the CDR3 reads TGTGCCACCAGCAGAGGGACTAGCGGGAACCTTGAGCAGTTCTTC. Its protein product is CATSRGTSGNLEQFF.

This clonotype was found many times. The chain combines TRBV29-1 with TRBJ2-5, with D perhaps matching TRBD2 (5 bases). Germline CDR1 and CDR2: SQVTM and ANQGSEA. Trimming left V 2 bases short and J 1 base short, with 5 bases between. The CDR3 covers 12 residues. CDR3 coding DNA: TGCAGCGTTGAACGGGGCCAAGAGACCCAGTACTTC. Protein: CSVERGQETQYF.

This clonotype was picked up a small number of times. This chain joins TRBV10-3 and TRBJ2-1, with D hard to call. With 6 bases removed from V and 9 bases from J, the gap between germline ends came to 9 bases. Germline V gives CDR1 ENHRY, CDR2 SYGVKD. The CDR3 contains 11 residues. The CDR3 reads CAIRALSEQFF. CDR3 bases: TGTGCCATCAGGGCCTTGAGTGAGCAGTTCTTC.

This chain's CDR3 is CASSKGRGNFNEQFF. Written as DNA, the CDR3 is TGTGCCAGCAGCAAAGGGCGAGGGAATTTCAATGAGCAGTTCTTC. The rearrangement joins TRBV7-9 to TRBJ2-1; TRBD2 is a possible D gene (5 bases). V lost 5 bases and J 6 bases, leaving 17 bases between the germline ends. This CDR3 region has 15 residues. Germline-derived CDR1 and CDR2 are SEHNR and FQNEAQ (reference sequence).

Details on this clonotype: A read error is possible here, since a much larger clone lies one base away. This chain uses TRBV5-1 with TRBJ2-7; 10 bases are shared with TRBD2. Germline V lookup: CDR1 SGHRS, CDR2 YFSETQ. This CDR3 contains 19 residues. Trimming removed 1 base from V and 2 bases from J; junction bases left unmatched: 15. CDR3 in amino acids: CASSLYSGRADMSTYEQYF. Here the CDR3 DNA reads TGCGCCAGCAGCTTGTACAGCGGGAGGGCAGATATGAGCACCTACGAGCAGTACTTC.

This clonotype was counted ten times or more. At one end the junction does not follow the germline gene, possibly because of a read error. This sequence joins TRBV7-7 and TRBJ2-5; the D gene is possibly TRBD1 (5 bases). This CDR3 has 14 amino acids. Germline V gives CDR1 SSHAT, CDR2 FNYEAQ (reference sequence). CDR3: CASSSTGFQETQYF. The CDR3, as DNA: TGTGCTAGCAGCTCTACAGGATTCCAAGAGACCCAGTACTTC.

The chain carries TRBV20-1 and TRBJ2-4; 7 bases are a match to TRBD1. The CDR3 sequence is 13 residues long. Trimming at V came to 0 bases and at J to 5 bases, leaving 1 base not matched to a gene. Germline V gene lookup returns CDR1 DFQATT and CDR2 SNEGSKA (reference sequence). The CDR3 DNA follows: TGCAGTGCTAGAGAAGACAGGGAAAACATTCAGTACTTC. Residues: CSAREDRENIQYF.

This clonotype was found many times. The chain links TRBV11-1 to TRBJ2-1; tentatively, D is TRBD1 (5 bases). Germline values: CDR1 SGHAT, CDR2 FQDESV (reference sequence). Trimming left V 4 bases short and J 5 bases short, with 15 bases between. This CDR3 contains 15 residues. CDR3 protein: CASSSQGADNNEQFF. The CDR3 bases are TGTGCCAGCAGCTCCCAAGGGGCGGACAACAATGAGCAGTTCTTC.

This clonotype was counted ten times or more. The chain recombines TRBV7-2 with TRBJ2-3; possibly TRBD1 or TRBD2 for D (7 bases each). The CDR3 has 15 amino acids. Trimming shortened V by 5 bases and J by 7 bases, and 19 bases separated the two germline ends. Per germline, CDR1 SGHTA and CDR2 FQGNSA. This CDR3 reads CASSPRPGGAHTQYF. Here the CDR3 DNA reads TGTGCCAGCAGCCCCCGTCCAGGGGGGGCCCATACGCAGTATTTT. Complete variable domain (other parts from reference TRBV7-2 and TRBJ2-3): GAGVSQSPSNKVTEKGKDVELRCDPISGHTALYWYRQSLGQGLEFLIYFQGNSAPDKSGLPSDRFSAERTGGSVSTLTIQRTQQEDSAVYLCASSPRPGGAHTQYFGPGTRLTVL.

This clonotype was picked up many times. This rearrangement joins TRBV19 to TRBJ2-2; D might be TRBD2 (6 bases). Germline assignment: CDR1 LNHDA and CDR2 SQIVND (reference sequence). The length of the CDR3 is 15 residues. The V gene lost 3 bases and the J gene lost 4 bases, with 12 bases spanning the gap. CDR3 nucleotides: TGTGCCAGTAGTATCAGTCAGGGAGGCACCGGGGAGCTGTTTTTT. Residues: CASSISQGGTGELFF. Drawing the rest from reference TRBV19 and TRBJ2-2, the complete variable domain is DGGITQSPKYLFRKEGQNVTLSCEQNLNHDAMYWYRQDPGQGLRLIYYSQIVNDFQKGDIAEGYSVSREKKESFPLTVTSAQKNPTAFYLCASSISQGGTGELFFGEGSRLTVL.

This clonotype was picked up many times. This chain connects TRBV2 to TRBJ1-6; 9 positions match TRBD1. CDR3 length equals 15 residues. Germline values: CDR1 SNHLY, CDR2 FYNNEI. The V and J ends lost 7 bases and 6 bases, in that order; junction bases with no gene match: 7. Here the CDR3 DNA reads TGTGCCAGCATTCAGGAACAGGGGGCTAATTCACCCCTCCACTTT. Residues: CASIQEQGANSPLHF.

This clonotype was detected only a few times. V usage is TRBV11-2 and J usage is TRBJ2-3, with 8 bases lining up with TRBD2. The CDR3 loop spans 13 amino acids. V shed 0 bases and J 9 bases; nucleotides not matched to a gene: 2. Germline CDR1 SGHAT, CDR2 FQNNGV. The CDR3 bases are TGTGCCAGCAGCTTAGAGTCGGGAGGGACGCAGTATTTT. As protein: CASSLESGGTQYF.